Listed below are T cell receptor beta chains from one sample, sequenced in a study of shared clonotypes between healthy human individuals. Produced via immunoSEQ multiplex PCR; TCRdb's table is partial and in-frame only. The sample comprises around 750,000 clones, approximately 74% of which are singletons, and 1.5% to 2% rests with the top ten. Sequencing input: memory CD4+ T cells sorted from blood. The receptors here all came from a woman in her 30s in good health. The CDR3 runs from the conserved cysteine through the conserved F or W. Fields, in order: clone size, D gene, J gene, V gene, CDR3 DNA, CDR3 protein. D genes are given only for firm matches. Only part of the rows carry a size: once, few, many, or a class if the clone is expanded.

abundance: NA; d_gene: NA; j_gene: TRBJ1-2; v_gene: TRBV28; CDR3nt: TGTGCCAGCAGTACGACAGGTGCGGGCTATGGCTACACCTTC; CDR3aa: CASSTTGAGYGYTF
abundance: NA; d_gene: NA; j_gene: TRBJ2-1; v_gene: TRBV11-2; CDR3nt: TGTGCCAGCAGCCCATATTTAAGGGATGAGCAGTTCTTC; CDR3aa: CASSPYLRDEQFF
abundance: NA; d_gene: TRBD2; j_gene: TRBJ2-1; v_gene: TRBV6-1; CDR3nt: TGTGCCAGCAGTGAAGAAATAGCGGGAGGGCTCGATGAGCAGTTCTTC; CDR3aa: CASSEEIAGGLDEQFF
abundance: NA; d_gene: NA; j_gene: TRBJ2-7; v_gene: TRBV5-8; CDR3nt: TGTGCCAGCAGCTTAGGTGGTGGGTCGGGGAGCGGTTACGAGCAGTACTTC; CDR3aa: CASSLGGGSGSGYEQYF
abundance: NA; d_gene: TRBD2; j_gene: TRBJ2-7; v_gene: TRBV2; CDR3nt: TGTGCCAGCAGTGAATGGGAACTACTAGCGGTCTTCACTTACGAGCAGTACTTC; CDR3aa: CASSEWELLAVFTYEQYF
abundance: few; d_gene: NA; j_gene: TRBJ1-4; v_gene: TRBV27; CDR3nt: TGTGCCAGCAGCGTCAGCCCAACTAATGAAAAACTGTTTTTT; CDR3aa: CASSVSPTNEKLFF
abundance: NA; d_gene: TRBD1; j_gene: TRBJ2-3; v_gene: TRBV28; CDR3nt: TGTGCCAGCAGACGTACAGGGGGTACGCAGTATTTT; CDR3aa: CASRRTGGTQYF
abundance: NA; d_gene: NA; j_gene: TRBJ1-2; v_gene: TRBV12-5; CDR3nt: TGTGCTAGTGGTTTGGTCGCTGGGGCGACCCCCCTCGAGGGCTACACCTTC; CDR3aa: CASGLVAGATPLEGYTF
abundance: NA; d_gene: NA; j_gene: TRBJ2-3; v_gene: TRBV18; CDR3nt: TGTGCCAGCTCACCACGGGGAGCGGCAGGCACAGATACGCAGTATTTT; CDR3aa: CASSPRGAAGTDTQYF
abundance: NA; d_gene: TRBD1; j_gene: TRBJ2-5; v_gene: TRBV29-1; CDR3nt: TGCAGCGGGGACAGGGGCGGAGAGACCCAGTACTTC; CDR3aa: CSGDRGGETQYF
abundance: few; d_gene: NA; j_gene: TRBJ1-2; v_gene: TRBV2; CDR3nt: TGTGCCAGCTCCAGCCCGGGGAAGAGAGGGGGCTACACCTTC; CDR3aa: CASSSPGKRGGYTF
abundance: many; d_gene: NA; j_gene: TRBJ2-2; v_gene: TRBV19; CDR3nt: TGTGCCAGTAGTATTGGGACTCAGAACACCGGGGAGCTGTTTTTT; CDR3aa: CASSIGTQNTGELFF
abundance: NA; d_gene: NA; j_gene: TRBJ1-1; v_gene: TRBV10-3; CDR3nt: TGTGCCATCAGTGAACCGGGTATGAACACTGAAGCTTTCTTT; CDR3aa: CAISEPGMNTEAFF
abundance: few; d_gene: NA; j_gene: TRBJ2-7; v_gene: TRBV7-9; CDR3nt: TGTGCCAGCAGCCCAACCGATAACGAGCAGTACTTC; CDR3aa: CASSPTDNEQYF
abundance: few; d_gene: NA; j_gene: TRBJ1-1; v_gene: TRBV5-5; CDR3nt: TGTGCCAGCAGCTTCCGGCCCAACACTGAAGCTTTCTTT; CDR3aa: CASSFRPNTEAFF
abundance: NA; d_gene: NA; j_gene: TRBJ2-7; v_gene: TRBV18; CDR3nt: TGTGCCAGCTCACCGACGGGATCCTCCTACGAGCAGTACTTC; CDR3aa: CASSPTGSSYEQYF
abundance: NA; d_gene: NA; j_gene: TRBJ1-2; v_gene: TRBV14; CDR3nt: TGTGCCAGCAGCCAAAATACAGGCCCCTATGGCTACACCTTC; CDR3aa: CASSQNTGPYGYTF
abundance: once; d_gene: TRBD2; j_gene: TRBJ2-5; v_gene: TRBV5-5; CDR3nt: TGTGCCAGCAGCTTGCCCCTAGCTAGCGGGGGGACGGGGGAGACCCAGTACTTC; CDR3aa: CASSLPLASGGTGETQYF
abundance: few; d_gene: NA; j_gene: TRBJ2-1; v_gene: TRBV14; CDR3nt: TGTGCCAGCAGCCCAATCTACAGGGACAATGAGCAGTTCTTC; CDR3aa: CASSPIYRDNEQFF
abundance: NA; d_gene: NA; j_gene: TRBJ2-4; v_gene: TRBV4-1; CDR3nt: TGCGCCAGCAGCCAAGATTGGGGGAGATTAGCCAAAAACATTCAGTACTTC; CDR3aa: CASSQDWGRLAKNIQYF
abundance: NA; d_gene: TRBD2; j_gene: TRBJ2-1; v_gene: TRBV4-2; CDR3nt: TGTGCCAGCAGCCGGGGGGGAGGGAACAATGAGCAGTTCTTC; CDR3aa: CASSRGGGNNEQFF
abundance: NA; d_gene: TRBD2; j_gene: TRBJ2-7; v_gene: TRBV4-2; CDR3nt: TGTGCCAGCAGCCGAACAACCGGGACTAGCATCCACGAGCAGTACTTC; CDR3aa: CASSRTTGTSIHEQYF
abundance: NA; d_gene: TRBD1; j_gene: TRBJ2-3; v_gene: TRBV5-8; CDR3nt: TGTGCCAGCAGCCACCTACCCCGGGACAGCAAAAGAGATACGCAGTATTTT; CDR3aa: CASSHLPRDSKRDTQYF
abundance: NA; d_gene: NA; j_gene: TRBJ2-1; v_gene: TRBV9; CDR3nt: TGTGCCAGCAGCGTAGCTCCAATGTGGCAAGAGCAGTTCTTC; CDR3aa: CASSVAPMWQEQFF
abundance: NA; d_gene: NA; j_gene: TRBJ2-3; v_gene: TRBV9; CDR3nt: TGTGCCAGCAGCGTAGACGGAGCGGGCCTACCATATTACACAGATACGCAGTATTTT; CDR3aa: CASSVDGAGLPYYTDTQYF
abundance: NA; d_gene: NA; j_gene: TRBJ2-5; v_gene: TRBV7-2; CDR3nt: TGTGCCAGCAGCTTAGCGGAAGGGCAAGCACAGTACTTC; CDR3aa: CASSLAEGQAQYF
abundance: NA; d_gene: TRBD1; j_gene: TRBJ1-2; v_gene: TRBV6-1; CDR3nt: TGTGCCAGCAGTGAAGCGCCCCAGGGGGGTGGGCACTACACCTTC; CDR3aa: CASSEAPQGGGHYTF